Each of the 31 T cell receptor beta chains below was sequenced from the same sample in a study of spatial heterogeneity in lung cancer. Regarding time point: sample taken at primary tumor resection. From tumor, nontumor lung or frozen PBMC, whole RNA was taken unsorted for sequencing. TCRdb reprocessed the 5' RACE reads via MiXCR and lists one record per CDR3 protein. The table records approximately 2,000 distinct CDR3 sequences, approximately 12% of them present only once. The starting material was normal lung tissue next to the tumor, obtained at surgery. Receptors were obtained from a male donor with early-stage non-small cell lung cancer.

This clonotype rates as medium-sized. As an off-target read in a library built for alpha chains, this beta chain has a frequency of little significance. The rearrangement joins TRBV5-1 to TRBJ2-7, with a weak D call TRBD1 (5 bases). V was pared by 4 bases and J by 3 bases, with 14 bases between. The CDR3 has 14 amino acids. CDR1 SGHRS and CDR2 YFSETQ come from the germline V gene. CDR3 residues: CASSPRPGIYEQYF. CDR3 nucleotide sequence: TGCGCCAGCAGCCCCCGCCCAGGGATCTACGAGCAGTACTTC.

By its share, this clonotype is medium-sized. This beta chain was picked up by a library intended for alpha chains and is off target, so its count carries little meaning. The chain couples TRBV20-1 to TRBJ2-2; 8 nucleotides line up with TRBD1. CDR3 length: 13 residues. The V and J ends lost 6 bases and 6 bases, in that order; junction bases with no gene match: 6. CDR1 is DFQATT and CDR2 is SNEGSKA in the germline V gene (reference sequence). The CDR3 loop is CSASDREPGELFF. For the CDR3, the DNA is TGCAGTGCCTCGGACAGGGAGCCCGGGGAGCTGTTTTTT.

This clonotype is deemed large. Little can be read into the size of this beta chain, an off-target read in a library designed for alpha chains. This chain uses TRBV28 with TRBJ2-2; 7 bases line up with TRBD2. Germline V gene data show CDR1 as MDHEN and CDR2 as SYDVKM. V lost 6 bases, J lost 4 bases, and 17 bases stayed unmatched. The CDR3 has 18 amino acids. CDR3: CASRSDLLSSGFTGELFF. The CDR3 DNA is TGTGCCAGCAGGTCGGATCTTTTAAGTAGCGGGTTCACCGGGGAGCTGTTTTTT.

This clonotype is medium-sized in the sample. Because the library targeted alpha chains, this beta chain is an off-target read whose size means little. The chain carries TRBV27 and TRBJ2-3; no clear D gene. Germline V gene sequence: CDR1 MNHEY, CDR2 SMNVEV (reference sequence). There are 13 residues in the CDR3. Trimming removed 2 bases at V and 5 bases at J, with 8 bases between. The CDR3 region is CASSLRRQDTQYF. In DNA form, the CDR3 reads TGTGCCAGCAGTTTAAGGCGTCAAGATACGCAGTATTTT.

This clonotype is judged medium-sized (0.01 to 0.1%). A library prepared for alpha chains yielded this beta chain as an off-target read; its size is of little meaning. The chain combines TRBV13 with TRBJ2-1, with D perhaps TRBD2 (5 bases). Trimming stripped 7 bases from V and 7 bases from J, with 17 bases between. The CDR3 extends over 14 amino acids. Germline V lookup: CDR1 PRHDT, CDR2 FYEKMQ (reference sequence). The CDR3 DNA is TGTGCCAGCACCGTAACTAGGACGGCGAATGAGCAGTTCTTC. Its protein is CASTVTRTANEQFF.

About this clonotype itself: This beta chain is a stray sequence in a library constructed for alpha chains; its clone size is not meaningful. CDR3 sequence: CATSRDQGIAQYF. The CDR3 DNA sequence: TGTGCCACCAGCAGAGATCAGGGGATCGCCCAGTACTTC. The V and J genes are TRBV15 and TRBJ2-5; maybe TRBD1 (6 bases). CDR3 size: 13 residues. The ends were cut back, 0 bases at V and 9 bases at J, with 11 bases in the middle. The germline V gene encodes CDR1 LNHNV and CDR2 YYDKDF (reference sequence).

This clonotype is classed as medium-sized. This beta chain is an off-target read within a library intended for alpha chains, so its frequency means little. The gene calls are TRBV11-2 and TRBJ2-7; D uncertain. The CDR3 totals 15 residues. The ends were cut back, 2 bases at V and 5 bases at J, with 16 bases in the middle. The germline V gene has CDR1 SGHAT and CDR2 FQNNGV. The CDR3 nucleotides read TGTGCCAGCAGCTTAAGACTCCCGAAGGGTAACGAGCAGTACTTC. It encodes CASSLRLPKGNEQYF.

This clonotype was detected a few times. Because the library targeted alpha chains, this beta chain is an off-target read whose size means little. The genes are TRBV14 and TRBJ2-6; D is uncertain. The CDR3 covers 15 residues. From germline, CDR1 is SGHDN and CDR2 FVKESK. V was shortened by 4 bases and J by 3 bases, with 10 bases between the two germline ends. The CDR3 loop reads CASSPVDRGANVLTF. CDR3 coding DNA: TGTGCCAGCAGCCCCGTTGATCGTGGGGCCAACGTCCTGACTTTC.

By frequency in the sample, this clonotype is medium-sized. This beta chain is an unintended read in a library built for alpha chains; its size means little. For the CDR3, the DNA is TGTGCCAGCAGTGAATGGGCTAGCGGCTACGAGCAGTACTTC. Amino acids: CASSEWASGYEQYF. The rearrangement uses TRBV6-1 and TRBJ2-7; 7 bases are a match to TRBD2. CDR3 size: 14 residues. With 2 bases clipped from V and 3 bases from J, the junction kept 4 bases outside the gene matches. CDR1 and CDR2 from the germline V gene are MNHNS and SASEGT.

In its sample, this clonotype ranks as medium-sized. Because this beta chain is a stray read in a library intended to capture alpha chains, its abundance should not be given much weight. V and J are TRBV9 and TRBJ2-1; 10 bases match TRBD2. The CDR3 consists of 15 residues. Germline loops: CDR1 SGDLS, CDR2 YYNGEE. Losses at the gene ends were 4 bases for V and 5 bases for J; bases not matched to a gene: 6. The CDR3 is CASSPGLAQNNEQFF. CDR3 coding DNA: TGTGCCAGCAGCCCGGGACTAGCGCAGAACAATGAGCAGTTCTTC.

This clonotype was detected a few times. Within a library made for alpha chains, this beta chain is off target, and its count is uninformative. The chain carries TRBV14 and TRBJ2-7; a weak D match, TRBD1 (6 bases). The CDR3 sequence is 17 residues long. The V and J ends lost 0 bases and 6 bases respectively, with 21 bases between them. Germline V lookup: CDR1 SGHDN, CDR2 FVKESK. The CDR3 sequence: CASSQDQGLTGLGEQYF. In DNA form, the CDR3 reads TGTGCCAGCAGCCAAGATCAGGGGCTGACAGGCCTCGGCGAGCAGTACTTC.

In its sample, this clonotype was seen many times. Since it is a stray read in a library aimed at alpha chains, this beta chain has a size that is not meaningful. The J gene is TRBJ2-3, the V gene TRBV20-1; 8 bases are shared with TRBD2. The CDR3 has 16 residues. CDR1 is DFQATT and CDR2 is SNEGSKA in the germline V gene (reference sequence). Trimming took 2 bases from V and 7 from J; bases not matched to a gene: 14. The CDR3 bases are TGCAGTGCTAGAACGGCGGCCTCTGCTAGCGGGTATACGCAGTATTTT. As protein: CSARTAASASGYTQYF.

Only a few counts were recorded for this clonotype. This beta chain is an off-target read within a library intended for alpha chains, so its frequency means little. The J gene is TRBJ2-2, the V gene TRBV6-5, with a weak D call TRBD1 (6 bases). V lost 7 bases, J lost 5 bases, and 29 bases lay in between. The germline V gene has CDR1 MNHEY and CDR2 SVGAGI. The CDR3 runs to 19 residues. CDR3 nucleotide sequence: TGTGCCAGCACCCTCTTTACGGCGTCAACAGGGACGGGGACCGGGGAGCTGTTTTTT. Amino acids: CASTLFTASTGTGTGELFF.

This clonotype is medium-sized by share. For a library built for alpha chains, this beta chain is a stray read; little rests on its size. The rearrangement links TRBV7-3 to TRBJ2-2; tentatively, D is TRBD1 (6 bases). Trimming removed 4 bases at V and 5 bases at J, with 17 bases between. CDR3 length equals 16 residues. CDR1 is SGHTA and CDR2 is FQGTGA in the germline V gene. The CDR3 nucleotides are TGTGCCAGCAGCTCTGGGGGCTCCGAAGGTACCGGGGAGCTGTTTTTT. Translating it yields CASSSGGSEGTGELFF.

This clonotype was detected only a few times. For a library built for alpha chains, this beta chain is a stray read; little rests on its size. The rearrangement uses TRBV12-3 or TRBV12-4 and TRBJ2-2; 11 bases agree with TRBD1. With V trimmed by 5 bases and J by 7 bases, 9 bases remained unmatched. This CDR3 comprises 16 residues. The CDR3, as DNA: TGTGCCAGCAGTGGGGGACAGGGGGTCCCTCACGGGGAGCTGTTTTTT. Translating it yields CASSGGQGVPHGELFF.

Turning to this clonotype: This beta chain is an off-target read within a library intended for alpha chains, so its frequency means little. The chain is built from TRBV6-6 and TRBJ2-7, with TRBD1 identical over 7 bases. V was clipped by 2 bases and J by 2 bases; unmatched bases: 9. Germline CDR1 MNHNY, CDR2 SVGAGI (reference sequence). This CDR3 comprises 16 residues. The CDR3 DNA follows: TGTGCCAGCAGTTACCCTTCCCGGACAGGAACCTACGAGCAGTACTTC. Translating gives CASSYPSRTGTYEQYF.

Sample share makes this clonotype medium-sized. This beta chain is off target for a library built for alpha chains, so its abundance means little. V is TRBV30 and J is TRBJ1-5; D gene uncertain. Germline-derived CDR1 and CDR2 are GTSNPN and SVGIG (reference sequence). Trimming took off 0 bases at V and 4 bases at J, with 7 bases between the two ends. The CDR3 consists of 13 residues. The CDR3 sequence is CAWSVRVNQPQHF. CDR3 DNA sequence: TGTGCCTGGAGTGTACGTGTGAATCAGCCCCAGCATTTT.

This clonotype was detected ten times or more. This beta chain came through as a stray read in a library set up for alpha chains, and its size says little. V usage is TRBV7-9 and J usage is TRBJ2-3; no clear D gene. The germline gives CDR1 SEHNR, CDR2 FQNEAQ (reference sequence). The V and J ends lost 1 base and 7 bases respectively, with 15 bases between them. This CDR3 is built from 15 residues. CDR3 protein: CASSLDDVGFYTQYF. The DNA for the CDR3 is TGTGCCAGCAGCTTAGACGACGTGGGGTTTTATACGCAGTATTTT.

This clonotype has at least ten counts. The library was designed around alpha chains, so this beta chain is a stray read whose abundance carries little weight. V is TRBV20-1 and J is TRBJ2-1; 10 nucleotides align to TRBD2. Germline values: CDR1 DFQATT, CDR2 SNEGSKA (reference sequence). The V segment lost 3 bases and the J segment 6 bases; nucleotides outside the gene matches: 17. CDR3 length: 18 amino acids. As DNA, the CDR3 is TGCAGTGCTAGCCATCATCTGGCTAGCGGGAGTAGGGGCAATGAGCAGTTCTTC. This encodes CSASHHLASGSRGNEQFF.

This clonotype was observed at least ten times. Found in a library prepared for alpha chains, this beta chain is an off-target read, and its abundance has little meaning. The chain combines TRBV14 with TRBJ1-2, with no clear D. Germline V gene sequence: CDR1 SGHDN, CDR2 FVKESK. This CDR3 has 18 residues. Between the trimmed V and J ends, which lost 1 base and 9 bases, there was a span of 27 bases. Written as DNA, the CDR3 is TGTGCCAGCAGCCAAGGGGCCGGAGAGGCAGCCTCAACTATTAGCTACACCTTC. It yields the protein CASSQGAGEAASTISYTF.

By sample fraction, this clonotype is medium-sized. This beta chain is a stray read from a library made for alpha chains; its abundance is not meaningful. The chain couples TRBV7-2 to TRBJ2-5, with 10 bases lining up with TRBD2. Germline V lookup: CDR1 SGHTA, CDR2 FQGNSA. The CDR3 has 18 residues. V lost 0 bases, J lost 0 bases, and 7 bases stayed unmatched. The CDR3 protein is CASSLANSGGENQETQYF. The CDR3 DNA follows: TGTGCCAGCAGCTTAGCTAACAGCGGGGGGGAGAACCAAGAGACCCAGTACTTC.

Sample share makes this clonotype medium-sized. As an off-target read in a library built for alpha chains, this beta chain has a frequency of little significance. The rearrangement uses TRBV20-1 and TRBJ2-5; D possibly corresponds to TRBD2 (6 bases). From germline, CDR1 is DFQATT and CDR2 SNEGSKA (reference sequence). The V and J ends lost 3 bases and 5 bases respectively, with 19 bases between them. The CDR3 totals 15 residues. This CDR3 is CSASGERVALETQYF. CDR3 DNA sequence: TGCAGTGCTAGTGGGGAGCGGGTAGCCTTGGAGACCCAGTACTTC.

Relative to its sample, this clonotype is medium-sized. This beta chain is an unintended read in a library built for alpha chains; its size means little. The chain links TRBV5-4 to TRBJ2-3; D could derive from TRBD1 or TRBD2 (5 bases each). Germline CDR1 and CDR2: SGHNT and YYREEE (reference sequence). The CDR3 runs 16 residues. V lost 4 bases and J 4 bases, leaving 19 bases between the germline ends. The CDR3 bases are TGTGCCAGCAGCCGCTCCGGGGCGGGTACGGCAGATACGCAGTATTTT. It specifies CASSRSGAGTADTQYF.

Only a few counts were recorded for this clonotype. This beta chain appears as a stray read in a library generated for alpha chains; its size is not informative. The chain has TRBV7-9 and TRBJ2-7, with TRBD2 matching 8 bases. The ends lost 5 bases at V and 2 bases at J; junction bases unmatched: 8. Germline CDR1 and CDR2: SEHNR and FQNEAQ (reference sequence). The CDR3 is 15 residues long. CDR3: CASSLQRGPAYEQYF. As DNA, the CDR3 is TGTGCCAGCAGCCTTCAGCGGGGGCCCGCCTACGAGCAGTACTTC.

This clonotype is medium-sized in the sample. For a library built for alpha chains, this beta chain is a stray read; little rests on its size. This chain connects TRBV7-9 to TRBJ2-1; 8 bases fit TRBD2. The CDR3 has 15 amino acids. Germline CDR1 SEHNR, CDR2 FQNEAQ (reference sequence). V was clipped by 1 base and J by 5 bases; unmatched bases: 4. The CDR3 sequence: CASSLVAGSNNEQFF. The CDR3 DNA follows: TGTGCCAGCAGCTTAGTAGCGGGGTCAAACAATGAGCAGTTCTTC. The full variable domain, completed using reference TRBV7-9 and TRBJ2-1, is DTGVSQNPRHKITKRGQNVTFRCDPISEHNRLYWYRQTLGQGPEFLTYFQNEAQLEKSRLLSDRFSAERPKGSFSTLEIQRTEQGDSAMYLCASSLVAGSNNEQFFGPGTRLTVL.

This clonotype was seen ten or more times. This beta chain is an off-target read within a library intended for alpha chains, so its frequency means little. The DNA for the CDR3 is TGTGCCAGCAGCCTCAGAGGAGGGACGGATGGCTACACCTTC. Its translation is CASSLRGGTDGYTF. The rearrangement uses TRBV5-8 and TRBJ1-2; D might be TRBD1 (5 bases). The V gene lost 4 bases and the J gene lost 6 bases, with 16 bases spanning the gap. The CDR3 spans 14 residues. Germline V gene lookup returns CDR1 SGHTS and CDR2 YDEGEE.

This clonotype is categorized as medium-sized. The library was designed around alpha chains, so this beta chain is a stray read whose abundance carries little weight. J is TRBJ2-7 and V is TRBV6-6; D is perhaps TRBD1 or TRBD2 (5 bases each). This CDR3 is built from 13 residues. Looked up from germline, CDR1 is MNHNY and CDR2 is SVGAGI (reference sequence). V was trimmed by 7 bases and J by 1 base, leaving 11 bases between them. CDR3 bases: TGTGCCAGCATGGGGGTAGGGTCCTACGAGCAGTACTTC. Translation: CASMGVGSYEQYF.

Points on this clonotype: This beta chain came through as a stray read in a library set up for alpha chains, and its size says little. V is TRBV2 and J is TRBJ2-3; D is possibly TRBD2 (6 bases). In germline, CDR1 is SNHLY, CDR2 FYNNEI. The ends were cut back, 8 bases at V and 5 bases at J, with 14 bases in the middle. The CDR3 is 13 amino acids. CDR3 coding DNA: TGTGCCAGCGTCACGGGAGATTTAGATACGCAGTATTTT. It yields the protein CASVTGDLDTQYF.

Concerning this clonotype: A library made for alpha chains picked up this beta chain off target, so its size means little. The V gene is TRBV29-1, the J gene TRBJ2-3; 11 positions match TRBD2. The trim removed 3 bases at V and 7 bases at J, leaving 12 bases unmatched. Germline lookup yields CDR1 SQVTM and CDR2 ANQGSEA. CDR3 length equals 16 residues. The CDR3 region has the DNA TGCAGCGTTGAGTCCCCCCTAGCGGGAGGTGTATATACGCAGTATTTT. Encoded protein: CSVESPLAGGVYTQYF.

In this sample, this clonotype turned up many times. This beta chain is a stray sequence in a library constructed for alpha chains; its clone size is not meaningful. The rearrangement uses TRBV7-9 and TRBJ1-1; 8 bases agree with TRBD1. V trimming: 6 bases; J trimming: 4 bases; junction bases outside the gene matches: 13. In germline, CDR1 is SEHNR, CDR2 FQNEAQ (reference sequence). The CDR3 loop spans 16 amino acids. CDR3 nucleotide sequence: TGTGCCAGCAGGGTCGACAGGGGCCCCCTGAGCACTGAAGCTTTCTTT. This codes for CASRVDRGPLSTEAFF.

This clonotype is labeled medium-sized. This beta chain came through as a stray read in a library set up for alpha chains, and its size says little. V gene TRBV24-1 combines with J gene TRBJ2-1; 10 bases fit TRBD2. The CDR3 extends over 16 amino acids. CDR1 KGHDR and CDR2 SFDVKD come from the germline V gene. V dropped 4 bases and J dropped 6; count of bases not matched to a gene: 8. CDR3 nucleotides: TGTGCCACCAGTGAGGCTAGCGGGGGAGTGGGCAATGAGCAGTTCTTC. It translates to CATSEASGGVGNEQFF.